The clone carrying this T cell receptor beta chain was observed at least ten times. What it binds is unknown. The record originates from a study of T-cell memory formation after mild COVID-19. Study-wide results and caveats: Still unconfirmed is whether the second-wave clones peaking on day 37 recognized SARS-CoV-2. The CD4+ clones that contracted clustered mainly within CM and EM, and the CD8+ clones concentrated in EMRA. There was a balanced CD4/CD8 profile in clones contracting day 15 to 85, and later expanders leaned CD4+.

Each CDR3 protein is one row after TCRdb ran MiXCR on the 5' RACE reads. The table lists some 450,000 distinct CDR3 sequences, around 20% of them singletons. Per the germline V gene, CDR1 is LNHDA and CDR2 is SQIVND (reference sequence). The CDR3 loop spans 13 amino acids. The V end lost 2 bases, the J end lost 4 bases, and 8 bases lay between the germline ends. The sequenced material came from PBMCs or a T cell subset sorted from them (not recorded which). The receptor was derived from an adult woman who had mild COVID-19 (a few samples of this study predate the infection). Cell type and time point are not known. The chain employs TRBV19 and TRBJ2-5; D may be TRBD2 (5 bases). In DNA, the CDR3 is TGTGCCAGTAGTATACAGGCGGGAGAGACCCAGTACTTC. It is translated as CASSIQAGETQYF.